This section outlines one TCR beta chain sequence together with its context. Its specificity is not known. The data were taken from a study of cytotoxic CD8 clonotypes in ibrutinib-treated CLL. As for the study in general: Each sample contained, on average, 255,043 productive templates and roughly 100,000 productive rearrangements. Notes on the study in general: Once treatment began, public clonotypes, which were uncommon, contracted or stayed stable.

Germline V gene data show CDR1 as MDHEN and CDR2 as SYDVKM. The CDR3 runs to 16 residues. The ends lost 1 base at V and 3 bases at J; junction bases unmatched: 5. Measured with immunoSEQ multiplex PCR; TCRdb has only the in-frame clones, and not every one. The sample lists more than 300,000 clones; around four fifths were seen once. The chain has TRBV28 and TRBJ2-1; 8 nucleotides align to TRBD2. This sequence originates from a human donor with chronic lymphocytic leukemia. The source material was PBMCs, sampled before ibrutinib treatment. The DNA of the CDR3 is TGTGCCAGCAGTTTATTGGCGGGAGGAAACTACAATGAGCAGTTCTTC. The encoded protein is CASSLLAGGNYNEQFF.